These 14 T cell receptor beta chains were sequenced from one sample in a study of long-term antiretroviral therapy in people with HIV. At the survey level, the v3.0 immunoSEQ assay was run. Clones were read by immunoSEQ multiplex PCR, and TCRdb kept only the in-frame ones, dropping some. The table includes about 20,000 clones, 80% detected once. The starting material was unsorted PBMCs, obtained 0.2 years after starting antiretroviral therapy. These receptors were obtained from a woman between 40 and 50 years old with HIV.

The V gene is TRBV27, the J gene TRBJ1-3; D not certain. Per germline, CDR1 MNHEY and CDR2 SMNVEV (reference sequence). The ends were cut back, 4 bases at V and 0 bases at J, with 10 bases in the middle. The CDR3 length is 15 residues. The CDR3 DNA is TGTGCCAGCAGTTCCGACGGAAGCTCTGGAAACACCATATATTTT. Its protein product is CASSSDGSSGNTIYF.

The CDR3 loop is CASSLARGGTEAFF. CDR3 in DNA: TGTGCCAGCAGCTTGGCGCGGGGGGGGACTGAAGCTTTCTTT. The chain has TRBV5-6 and TRBJ1-1; tentative D call: TRBD1 (5 bases). The CDR3 spans 14 residues. In germline, CDR1 is SGHDT, CDR2 YYEEEE. Trimming removed 0 bases at V and 5 bases at J, with 11 bases between.

For the CDR3, the DNA is TGTGCCATCAAACAGGGGGAGGGAACTGAAGCTTTCTTT. Its translation is CAIKQGEGTEAFF. The chain is built from TRBV10-3 and TRBJ1-1; 8 bases agree with TRBD1. The germline gives CDR1 ENHRY, CDR2 SYGVKD. Trimming cost V 7 bases and J 5 bases; bases outside gene matches: 6. This CDR3 spans 13 amino acids.

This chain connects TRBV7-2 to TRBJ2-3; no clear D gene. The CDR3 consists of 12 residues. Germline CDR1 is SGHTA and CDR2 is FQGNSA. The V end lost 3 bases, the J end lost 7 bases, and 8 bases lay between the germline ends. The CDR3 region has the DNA TGTGCCAGCAGCTTCCAACGGAATACGCAGTATTTT. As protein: CASSFQRNTQYF. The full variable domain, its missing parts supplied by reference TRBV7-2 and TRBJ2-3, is GAGVSQSPSNKVTEKGKDVELRCDPISGHTALYWYRQSLGQGLEFLIYFQGNSAPDKSGLPSDRFSAERTGGSVSTLTIQRTQQEDSAVYLCASSFQRNTQYFGPGTRLTVL.

In DNA form, the CDR3 reads TGTGCCACCAGCAGGCCAGGGGTTTCCTACAATGAGCAGTTCTTC. This translates into CATSRPGVSYNEQFF. The V call is TRBV15, the J call TRBJ2-1; tentative D call: TRBD1 (6 bases). CDR1 and CDR2 from the germline V gene are LNHNV and YYDKDF (reference sequence). With 3 bases removed from V and 1 base from J, the gap between germline ends came to 10 bases. This CDR3 region has 15 residues.

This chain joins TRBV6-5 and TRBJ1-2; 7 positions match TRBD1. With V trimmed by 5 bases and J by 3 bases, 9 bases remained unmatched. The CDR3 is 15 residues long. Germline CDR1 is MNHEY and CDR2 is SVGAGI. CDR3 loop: CASSLQTGTYYGYTF. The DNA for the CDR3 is TGTGCCAGCAGTCTACAGACAGGGACCTACTATGGCTACACCTTC.

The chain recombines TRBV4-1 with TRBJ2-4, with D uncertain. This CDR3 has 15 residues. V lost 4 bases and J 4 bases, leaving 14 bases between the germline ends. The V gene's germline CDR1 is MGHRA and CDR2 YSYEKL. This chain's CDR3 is CASSPGLLGKNIQYF. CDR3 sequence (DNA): TGCGCCAGCAGCCCCGGCCTCCTGGGGAAAAACATTCAGTACTTC.

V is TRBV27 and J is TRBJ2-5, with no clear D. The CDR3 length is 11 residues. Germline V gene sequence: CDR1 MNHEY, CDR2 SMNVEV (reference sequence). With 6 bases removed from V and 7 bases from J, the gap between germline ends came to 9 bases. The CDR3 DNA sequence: TGTGCCAGCAGCCTTAGTGGGACCCAGTACTTC. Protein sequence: CASSLSGTQYF.

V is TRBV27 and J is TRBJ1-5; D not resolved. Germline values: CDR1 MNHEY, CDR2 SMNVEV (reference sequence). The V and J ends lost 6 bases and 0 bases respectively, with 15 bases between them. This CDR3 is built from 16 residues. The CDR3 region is CASRPSGWYSNQPQHF. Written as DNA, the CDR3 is TGTGCCAGCAGGCCCTCGGGCTGGTATAGCAATCAGCCCCAGCATTTT.

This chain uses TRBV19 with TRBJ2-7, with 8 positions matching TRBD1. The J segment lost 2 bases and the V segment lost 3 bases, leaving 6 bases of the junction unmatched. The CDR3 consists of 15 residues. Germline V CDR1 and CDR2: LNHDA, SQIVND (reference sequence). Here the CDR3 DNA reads TGTGCCAGTAGTATTACCGGGACAGGAACCTACGAGCAGTACTTC. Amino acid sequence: CASSITGTGTYEQYF. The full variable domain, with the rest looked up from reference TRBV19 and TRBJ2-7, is DGGITQSPKYLFRKEGQNVTLSCEQNLNHDAMYWYRQDPGQGLRLIYYSQIVNDFQKGDIAEGYSVSREKKESFPLTVTSAQKNPTAFYLCASSITGTGTYEQYFGPGTRLTVT.

DNA of the CDR3: TGTGCCAGCAGCCCCTCAGTGGGTACGCAGTATTTT. Amino acid sequence: CASSPSVGTQYF. The chain recombines TRBV7-9 with TRBJ2-3; D call uncertain. Germline V gene lookup returns CDR1 SEHNR and CDR2 FQNEAQ (reference sequence). CDR3 size: 12 residues. The V end was cut by 5 bases, the J end by 8 bases, with 11 bases between.

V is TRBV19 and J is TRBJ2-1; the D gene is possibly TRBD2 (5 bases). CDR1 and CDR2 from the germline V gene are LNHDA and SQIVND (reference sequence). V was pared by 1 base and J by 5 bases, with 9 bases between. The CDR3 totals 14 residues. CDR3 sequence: CASSIGGINNEQFF. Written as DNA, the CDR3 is TGTGCCAGTAGTATAGGAGGGATCAACAATGAGCAGTTCTTC.

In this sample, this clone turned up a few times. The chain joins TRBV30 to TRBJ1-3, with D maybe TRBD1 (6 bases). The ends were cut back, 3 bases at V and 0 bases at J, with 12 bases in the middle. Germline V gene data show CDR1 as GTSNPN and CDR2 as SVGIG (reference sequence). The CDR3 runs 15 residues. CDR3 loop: CAWRGGSSSGNTIYF. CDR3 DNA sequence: TGTGCCTGGAGGGGGGGCAGCAGCTCTGGAAACACCATATATTTT.

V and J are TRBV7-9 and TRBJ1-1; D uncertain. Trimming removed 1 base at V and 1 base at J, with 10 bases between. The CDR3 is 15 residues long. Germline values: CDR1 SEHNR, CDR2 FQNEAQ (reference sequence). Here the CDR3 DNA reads TGTGCCAGCAGCTTAGTCTTGGACGAGAACACTGAAGCTTTCTTT. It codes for CASSLVLDENTEAFF. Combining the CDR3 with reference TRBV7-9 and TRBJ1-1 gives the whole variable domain DTGVSQNPRHKITKRGQNVTFRCDPISEHNRLYWYRQTLGQGPEFLTYFQNEAQLEKSRLLSDRFSAERPKGSFSTLEIQRTEQGDSAMYLCASSLVLDENTEAFFGQGTRLTVV.